The 17 T cell receptor beta chains presented below share a single source sample, sequenced in a study of beta chain features in type 1 diabetes. Study findings and constraints: For Type 1 diabetes patients, all four CD4+ subsets carried TCRB CDR3s that were moderately but significantly shorter.

The investigators reverse transcribed all of the isolated RNA, so they sequenced expressed TCRB transcripts. Profiling relied on immunoSEQ multiplex PCR, and the TCRdb table lists in-frame clones only, not all of them. The repertoire includes 500,000 to 850,000 clones, over 13% of them detected once, and 0.035% to 0.045% sits in the top ten. Their target antigens are unknown. Sequenced material: naive CD4+ T cells from blood. All receptors come from a man younger than 35 with type 1 diabetes.

The genes are TRBV2 and TRBJ2-1; TRBD2 aligns across 15 bases. Germline CDR1 is SNHLY and CDR2 is FYNNEI. The V gene end was trimmed by 8 bases and the J gene end by 1 base; junction bases not matched to a gene: 9. CDR3 size: 18 residues. The CDR3 DNA sequence: TGTGCCAGCCCACCCGGGACTAGCGGGAGGTCGTCCTACAATGAGCAGTTCTTC. The encoded protein is CASPPGTSGRSSYNEQFF.

The rearrangement joins TRBV19 to TRBJ2-7; TRBD1 might be the D (5 bases). V lost 8 bases and J 0 bases, leaving 14 bases between the germline ends. Germline V gene lookup returns CDR1 LNHDA and CDR2 SQIVND (reference sequence). The CDR3 runs 14 residues. This CDR3 is CASHSTDNSYEQYF. As DNA, the CDR3 is TGTGCCAGTCATTCGACAGATAACTCCTACGAGCAGTACTTC.

In this sample, this clone turned up once. The same CDR3 is also encoded by other DNA sequences in this sample. The rearrangement joins TRBV7-9 to TRBJ1-1, with unresolved D. This CDR3 region has 12 residues. V was shortened by 5 bases and J by 1 base, with 5 bases between the two germline ends. Per germline, CDR1 SEHNR and CDR2 FQNEAQ (reference sequence). The CDR3: CASSRGNTEAFF. CDR3 coding DNA: TGTGCCAGCAGCCGGGGGAACACTGAAGCTTTCTTT. Looking up the rest from reference TRBV7-9 and TRBJ1-1 gives the full variable domain: DTGVSQNPRHKITKRGQNVTFRCDPISEHNRLYWYRQTLGQGPEFLTYFQNEAQLEKSRLLSDRFSAERPKGSFSTLEIQRTEQGDSAMYLCASSRGNTEAFFGQGTRLTVV.

The genes are TRBV13 and TRBJ2-7, with 8 bases fitting TRBD2. This CDR3 comprises 14 residues. V lost 6 bases, J lost 4 bases, and 8 bases stayed unmatched. Germline-derived CDR1 and CDR2 are PRHDT and FYEKMQ (reference sequence). CDR3 in amino acids: CASRPSGRFYEQYF. In nucleotides, the CDR3 is TGTGCCAGCAGACCAAGCGGGAGATTTTACGAGCAGTACTTC.

This clone has a handful of counts. The chain carries TRBV6-5 and TRBJ2-7, with 10 nucleotides matching TRBD1. J was trimmed by 6 bases and V by 5 bases; bases with no gene match: 10. Looked up from germline, CDR1 is MNHEY and CDR2 is SVGAGI. The CDR3 is 15 residues long. In nucleotides, the CDR3 is TGTGCCAGCAGTAGGGACAGGGGATGGGGCGGCGAGCAGTACTTC. Translated, it gives CASSRDRGWGGEQYF.

This clone was seen a few times. The chain recombines TRBV5-6 with TRBJ2-7, with 8 bases identical to TRBD2. The trim removed 4 bases at V and 3 bases at J, leaving 9 bases unmatched. The CDR3 totals 15 residues. CDR1 and CDR2 (germline): SGHDT, YYEEEE. CDR3 sequence: CASSPLKRGFYEQYF. DNA for the CDR3: TGTGCCAGCAGCCCGCTTAAGCGGGGGTTCTACGAGCAGTACTTC.

The rearrangement links TRBV2 to TRBJ1-2; the D gene is possibly TRBD1 (5 bases). The CDR3 is 13 amino acids. The germline gives CDR1 SNHLY, CDR2 FYNNEI. Between the trimmed V and J ends, which lost 3 bases and 2 bases, there was a span of 7 bases. CDR3 in DNA: TGTGCCAGCAGTGAGGACACGAACTATGGCTACACCTTC. Its translation: CASSEDTNYGYTF.

This clone was seen more than once but under ten times. Distinct nucleotide sequences in the sample also encode this CDR3. The chain combines TRBV18 with TRBJ1-5; 8 positions agree with TRBD1. This CDR3 spans 14 amino acids. V gave up 3 bases and J gave up 6 bases; unmatched junction bases: 4. Germline V gene data show CDR1 as KGHSH and CDR2 as LQKENI. The CDR3 DNA sequence: TGTGCCAGCTCACCTGACAGGGGCGGTCAGCCCCAGCATTTT. It translates to CASSPDRGGQPQHF.

The chain has TRBV10-3 and TRBJ2-7; either TRBD1 or TRBD2 may supply D (6 bases each). V shed 4 bases and J shed 7 bases, with 14 bases lying between them. This CDR3 is 13 amino acids long. CDR1 and CDR2 from the germline V gene are ENHRY and SYGVKD. Here the CDR3 reads CAISAQGSGEQYF. The CDR3 DNA sequence: TGTGCCATCAGTGCCCAGGGGAGCGGGGAGCAGTACTTC.

This clone was detected only a few times. The V gene is TRBV21-1, the J gene TRBJ1-6. TRBV21-1 is shown as a pseudogene. The CDR3 runs 20 residues. In DNA form, the CDR3 reads TGTGCCAGCAGCAAAGATAGCATGGGAGGGATAAGCTCCTATAATTCACCCCTCCACTTT. Its protein is CASSKDSMGGISSYNSPLHF.

This clone was seen a few times. The rearrangement links TRBV7-2 to TRBJ2-1; weak D call: TRBD2 (5 bases). The CDR3 loop spans 15 amino acids. CDR1 and CDR2 from the germline V gene are SGHTA and FQGNSA. Trimming left V 5 bases short and J 4 bases short, with 15 bases between. The CDR3 DNA sequence: TGTGCCAGCAGCCCCCCCCGGGGAATTTACAATGAGCAGTTCTTC. The encoded protein is CASSPPRGIYNEQFF.

This clone has only a few counts. The chain links TRBV30 to TRBJ2-3; D is ambiguous. Germline values: CDR1 GTSNPN, CDR2 SVGIG (reference sequence). Trimming took 0 bases from V and 5 from J, leaving 9 bases between them. The CDR3 loop spans 13 amino acids. The CDR3 loop is CAWSVAAGDTQYF. In DNA form, the CDR3 reads TGTGCCTGGAGTGTAGCAGCCGGAGATACGCAGTATTTT.

Only a few counts were recorded for this clone. This chain uses TRBV5-6 with TRBJ2-5; the match to TRBD1 covers 8 bases. J gave up 0 bases and V 1 base, and 2 bases lay outside the gene matches. The CDR3 consists of 15 residues. CDR1 and CDR2 (germline): SGHDT, YYEEEE. CDR3 in DNA: TGTGCCAGCAGCTTGCGGACAGGGTACCAAGAGACCCAGTACTTC. As protein: CASSLRTGYQETQYF.

J is TRBJ2-1 and V is TRBV9; TRBD1 aligns across 10 bases. The V segment lost 5 bases and the J segment 5 bases; nucleotides outside the gene matches: 10. Per germline, CDR1 SGDLS and CDR2 YYNGEE. The CDR3 length is 16 residues. The CDR3 here is CASSATSGTGDNEQFF. In DNA form, the CDR3 reads TGTGCCAGCAGTGCTACCTCCGGGACAGGGGACAATGAGCAGTTCTTC.

V usage is TRBV7-8 and J usage is TRBJ2-3, with 9 bases aligning to TRBD1. The CDR3 is 15 amino acids. The V segment lost 3 bases and the J segment 6 bases; nucleotides outside the gene matches: 7. The germline V gene has CDR1 SGHVS and CDR2 FQNEAQ. The CDR3 reads CASSFPRQGVDTQYF. The CDR3 DNA sequence: TGTGCCAGCAGCTTTCCGAGACAGGGGGTTGATACGCAGTATTTT.

This clone was recorded a few times. This rearrangement joins TRBV5-4 to TRBJ1-1, with D uncertain. With 0 bases removed from V and 7 bases from J, the gap between germline ends came to 7 bases. Germline V gives CDR1 SGHNT, CDR2 YYREEE (reference sequence). The CDR3 is 12 amino acids. Written as DNA, the CDR3 is TGTGCCAGCAGCTTGGTTGGTGATGAAGCTTTCTTT. Protein: CASSLVGDEAFF. Together with reference TRBV5-4 and TRBJ1-1, the CDR3 gives the full variable domain: ETGVTQSPTHLIKTRGQQVTLRCSSQSGHNTVSWYQQALGQGPQFIFQYYREEENGRGNFPPRFSGLQFPNYSSELNVNALELDDSALYLCASSLVGDEAFFGQGTRLTVV.

This chain links TRBV27 with TRBJ2-1, with 11 positions matching TRBD2. The CDR3 covers 15 residues. The junction had 5 bases not matched to a gene; V was cut back by 5 bases and J by 5 bases. Germline lookup yields CDR1 MNHEY and CDR2 SMNVEV (reference sequence). The CDR3 reads CASSLRGLADNEQFF. CDR3 sequence (DNA): TGTGCCAGCAGTCTCCGGGGACTAGCGGACAATGAGCAGTTCTTC.